These 16 T cell receptor beta chains originate from one sample sequenced in a study of blood T cell repertoires in COVID-19. Clones were read by immunoSEQ multiplex PCR, and TCRdb kept only the in-frame ones, dropping some. The sample carries some 330,000 clones, approximately 90% recorded once. The material sequenced was peripheral blood. The receptors were gathered from a woman aged 45-65 years with active or convalescent COVID-19.

This chain links TRBV21-1 with TRBJ2-2; the table's D call, TRBD1, was not checked against the DNA. TRBV21-1 is reported as a pseudogene. CDR3 length: 17 residues. The chain's CDR3 is CASSTSGTGGAGGELFF. The CDR3 DNA reads as TGTGCCAGCAGCACATCCGGGACAGGGGGCGCAGGCGGGGAGCTGTTTTTT.

The sample holds one count of this clone. The chain recombines TRBV6-6 with TRBJ2-7; 13 nucleotides agree with TRBD2. In germline, CDR1 is MNHNY, CDR2 SVGAGI (reference sequence). CDR3 length: 16 amino acids. The ends lost 0 bases at V and 4 bases at J; junction bases unmatched: 3. The CDR3 DNA is TGTGCCAGCAGTTACTCGAGGACTAGCGGGGGATACGAGCAGTACTTC. Amino acids: CASSYSRTSGGYEQYF.

The rearrangement uses TRBV7-9 and TRBJ1-1, with D possibly being TRBD1 (5 bases). Germline V gives CDR1 SEHNR, CDR2 FQNEAQ (reference sequence). This CDR3 has 13 residues. The V gene lost 5 bases and the J gene lost 7 bases, with 14 bases spanning the gap. Written as DNA, the CDR3 is TGTGCCAGCAGCCCCGACAGTGACATTGAAGCTTTCTTT. Protein: CASSPDSDIEAFF.

The chain uses TRBV19 and TRBJ1-5; D not resolved. Trimming removed 6 bases from V and 3 bases from J, with 12 bases in between. Looked up from germline, CDR1 is LNHDA and CDR2 is SQIVND (reference sequence). This CDR3 spans 14 amino acids. This CDR3 is CASRLAVPNQPQHF. The CDR3 DNA reads TGTGCCAGTAGGTTAGCAGTCCCCAATCAGCCCCAGCATTTT.

This clone was seen a single time. The chain has TRBV9 and TRBJ2-1; 7 nucleotides agree with TRBD2. The CDR3 contains 14 residues. V trimming: 0 bases; J trimming: 8 bases; junction bases outside the gene matches: 5. CDR1 is SGDLS, CDR2 YYNGEE, per germline. The CDR3 sequence is CASSVAAGDDEQFF. The CDR3 DNA sequence: TGTGCCAGCAGCGTAGCGGCGGGAGACGATGAGCAGTTCTTC.

This chain links TRBV18 with TRBJ2-3, with D possibly matching TRBD2 (5 bases). The germline gives CDR1 KGHSH, CDR2 LQKENI. CDR3 length: 15 amino acids. V lost 3 bases and J lost 3, with 13 bases in between. In DNA, the CDR3 is TGTGCCAGCTCACCTCAAACAACTAGGACAGATACGCAGTATTTT. Protein: CASSPQTTRTDTQYF.

The genes are TRBV18 and TRBJ2-2; 8 nucleotides align to TRBD2. The CDR3 runs 17 residues. Trimming removed 6 bases from V and 1 base from J; junction bases left unmatched: 10. Per the germline V gene, CDR1 is KGHSH and CDR2 is LQKENI. DNA of the CDR3: TGTGCCAGCTCCCGACGAGGACTAGCCCTGAACACCGGGGAGCTGTTTTTT. This encodes CASSRRGLALNTGELFF.

The V gene is TRBV6-5, the J gene TRBJ1-1; D is perhaps TRBD1 (5 bases). The germline V gene has CDR1 MNHEY and CDR2 SVGAGI. The germline V and J ends were trimmed by 6 bases and 8 bases, with 19 bases remaining between them. CDR3 length equals 14 residues. CDR3 sequence reads: CASRGEGWTQEAFF. In DNA, the CDR3 is TGTGCCAGCAGGGGGGAGGGGTGGACACAAGAAGCTTTCTTT.

The chain combines TRBV28 with TRBJ2-1, with a weak D call TRBD2 (7 bases). V was shortened by 5 bases and J by 2 bases, with 16 bases between the two germline ends. The germline V gene has CDR1 MDHEN and CDR2 SYDVKM. This CDR3 spans 16 amino acids. The CDR3 here is CASSTLGRGPYNEQFF. The CDR3 bases are TGTGCCAGCAGTACCCTTGGGCGGGGGCCCTACAATGAGCAGTTCTTC.

This chain links TRBV2 with TRBJ2-2, with D perhaps matching TRBD1 (6 bases). The V gene lost 7 bases and the J gene lost 4 bases, with 13 bases spanning the gap. The CDR3 totals 14 residues. In germline, CDR1 is SNHLY, CDR2 FYNNEI. The CDR3: CASIGQTSTGELFF. The CDR3, as DNA: TGTGCCAGCATTGGACAGACATCCACCGGGGAGCTGTTTTTT.

CDR3 protein: CASSEFRQGTYEQYF. As DNA, the CDR3 is TGTGCCAGCAGTGAATTTAGGCAGGGAACGTACGAGCAGTACTTC. The V call is TRBV6-1, the J call TRBJ2-7; tentatively, D is TRBD1 (5 bases). The V end was cut by 2 bases, the J end by 4 bases, with 15 bases between. Germline lookup yields CDR1 MNHNS and CDR2 SASEGT. The CDR3 runs 15 residues.

This chain connects TRBV28 to TRBJ1-1; D remains ambiguous. Germline V lookup: CDR1 MDHEN, CDR2 SYDVKM. The CDR3 extends over 14 amino acids. Trimming stripped 10 bases from V and 5 bases from J, with 20 bases between. The CDR3 DNA is TGTGCCACACTTGAGCGGGGAAGTGGGACTGAAGCTTTCTTT. Translation gives CATLERGSGTEAFF.

V and J are TRBV7-2 and TRBJ2-3, with a weak D call TRBD1 (6 bases). CDR1 and CDR2 from the germline V gene are SGHTA and FQGNSA. The CDR3 is 16 amino acids. The ends were cut back, 9 bases at V and 0 bases at J, with 19 bases in the middle. CDR3: CASSIRGRHSTDTQYF. The CDR3 DNA reads TGTGCCAGTTCGATTAGGGGGAGACATAGCACAGATACGCAGTATTTT.

The J gene is TRBJ2-1, the V gene TRBV28, with a tentative D call TRBD1 (6 bases). Deletions cut 3 bases from V and 3 bases from J, with 15 bases between. The CDR3 is 16 residues long. Germline V gene lookup returns CDR1 MDHEN and CDR2 SYDVKM. CDR3 sequence (DNA): TGTGCCAGCAGTTTTGGAAACCAGGGGTACTACAATGAGCAGTTCTTC. It specifies CASSFGNQGYYNEQFF.

Note on this clone: The junction differs from germline at one of its ends, possibly a read error. The chain uses TRBV6-5 and TRBJ1-2; D remains ambiguous. Germline CDR1 reads MNHEY; CDR2 reads SVGAGI. The CDR3 is made up of 12 amino acids. The CDR3 DNA follows: TGTGCCAGCAGTTACGTTGAGAAGGCGGCAAACTTC. Translated, it gives CASSYVEKAANF.

This chain joins TRBV19 and TRBJ2-5; D perhaps matches TRBD1 (5 bases). The CDR3 has 13 residues. Between the trimmed V and J ends, which lost 3 bases and 5 bases, there was a span of 10 bases. Germline V gives CDR1 LNHDA, CDR2 SQIVND (reference sequence). CDR3: CASSIRVWETQYF. CDR3 sequence (DNA): TGTGCCAGTAGTATCAGGGTATGGGAGACCCAGTACTTC.